This T cell receptor beta chain was identified during a study of OX40 agonist ivuxolimab in advanced cancers. The wider study: There were three patients with partial responses, one having hepatocellular carcinoma and two cutaneous melanoma. Study-wide results and caveats: At doses 0.1 to 3.0 mg/kg, CD4+ and CD8+ clones expanded. Still undetermined is the antigen specificity of the expanded peripheral T cells. CD8+ T cells averaged more expanded clones than CD4+.

Produced via immunoSEQ multiplex PCR; TCRdb's table is partial and in-frame only. The sample yields under 70,000 clones, under 95% seen once. The V segment lost 4 bases and the J segment 6 bases; nucleotides outside the gene matches: 4. The germline V gene encodes CDR1 MNHEY and CDR2 SVGAGI. CDR3 size: 13 residues. A remark on this clone: Antigen: not known.

The origin of this receptor is an adult with an advanced solid tumor such as melanoma, head and neck, liver or kidney cancer. The sample consisted of CD4+ or CD8+ T cells sorted from blood, taken in a trial of the OX40 agonist ivuxolimab. The chain has TRBV6-5 and TRBJ1-2, with 8 nucleotides matching TRBD1. The CDR3: CASSSQGEDGYTF. For the CDR3, the DNA is TGTGCCAGCAGTTCACAGGGGGAGGATGGCTACACCTTC.